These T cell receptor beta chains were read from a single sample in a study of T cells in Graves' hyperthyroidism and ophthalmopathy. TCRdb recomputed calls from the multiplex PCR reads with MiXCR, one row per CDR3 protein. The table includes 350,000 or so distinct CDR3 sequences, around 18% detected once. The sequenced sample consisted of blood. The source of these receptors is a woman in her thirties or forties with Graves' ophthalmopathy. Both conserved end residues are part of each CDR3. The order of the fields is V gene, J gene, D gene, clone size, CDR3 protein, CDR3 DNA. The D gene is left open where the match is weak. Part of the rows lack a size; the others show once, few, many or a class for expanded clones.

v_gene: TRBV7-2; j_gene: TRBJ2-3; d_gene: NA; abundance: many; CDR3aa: CASRSPSRAVQYF; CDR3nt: TGTGCCAGCCGATCTCCTTCCCGCGCGGTCCAGTATTTT
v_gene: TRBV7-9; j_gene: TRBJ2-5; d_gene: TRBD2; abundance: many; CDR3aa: CASSSWTSGRAGETQYF; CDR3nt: TGTGCCAGCAGCTCGTGGACTAGCGGGAGGGCGGGAGAGACCCAGTACTTC
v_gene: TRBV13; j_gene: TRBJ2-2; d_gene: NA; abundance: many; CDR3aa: CASSTGPRSFGELFF; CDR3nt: TGTGCCAGCAGCACGGGACCGCGCTCTTTCGGGGAGCTGTTTTTT
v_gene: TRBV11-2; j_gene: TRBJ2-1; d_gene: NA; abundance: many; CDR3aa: CASSLEGSSYNEQFF; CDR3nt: TGTGCCAGCAGCTTAGAAGGGAGCTCCTACAATGAGCAGTTCTTC
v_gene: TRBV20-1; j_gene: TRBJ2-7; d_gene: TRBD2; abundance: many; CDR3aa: CSVHKVGAGEQYF; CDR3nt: TGCAGTGTTCATAAGGTGGGAGCGGGGGAGCAGTACTTC
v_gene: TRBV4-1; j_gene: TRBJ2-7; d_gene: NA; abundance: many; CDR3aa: CASSTAGQSSYEQYF; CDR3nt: TGCGCCAGTTCTACCGCGGGACAGAGCTCCTACGAGCAGTACTTC
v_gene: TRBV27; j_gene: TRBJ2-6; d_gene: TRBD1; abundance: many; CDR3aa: CASSSGQGAVGANVLTF; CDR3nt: TGTGCCAGCAGTTCAGGACAGGGGGCTGTAGGGGCCAACGTCCTGACTTTC
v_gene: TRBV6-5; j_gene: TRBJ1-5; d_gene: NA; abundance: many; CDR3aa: CASWGGGKADQPQHF; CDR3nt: TGTGCCAGCTGGGGTGGAGGGAAGGCGGATCAGCCCCAGCATTTT
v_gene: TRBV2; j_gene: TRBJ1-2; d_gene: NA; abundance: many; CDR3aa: CASSDTGSLGYTF; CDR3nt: TGTGCCAGCAGTGATACAGGGTCTCTTGGCTACACCTTC
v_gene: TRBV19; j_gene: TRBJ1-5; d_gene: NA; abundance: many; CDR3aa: CASSMGETVVGNQPQHF; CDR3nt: TGTGCCAGTAGTATGGGGGAGACAGTTGTAGGCAATCAGCCCCAGCATTTT
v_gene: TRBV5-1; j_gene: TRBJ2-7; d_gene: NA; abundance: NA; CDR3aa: CASSGGVVGHEQYF; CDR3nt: TGCGCCAGCAGCGGAGGGGTAGTTGGCCACGAGCAGTACTTC
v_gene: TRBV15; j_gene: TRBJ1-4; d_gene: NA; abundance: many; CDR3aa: CATSRDQGYGNEKLFF; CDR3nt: TGTGCCACCAGCAGAGACCAGGGTTACGGTAATGAAAAACTGTTTTTT
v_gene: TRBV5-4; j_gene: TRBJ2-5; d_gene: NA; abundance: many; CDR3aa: CASSLALQEETQYF; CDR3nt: TGTGCCAGCAGCTTGGCCTTACAGGAAGAGACCCAGTACTTC
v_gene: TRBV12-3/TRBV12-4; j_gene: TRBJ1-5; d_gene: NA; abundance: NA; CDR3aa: CASSQGRGDQPQHF; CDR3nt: TGTGCCAGCAGCCAAGGACGGGGGGATCAGCCCCAGCATTTT
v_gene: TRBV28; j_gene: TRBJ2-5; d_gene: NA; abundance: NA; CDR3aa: CASSPKGGRETQYF; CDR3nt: TGTGCCAGCAGTCCTAAAGGCGGAAGAGAGACCCAGTACTTC
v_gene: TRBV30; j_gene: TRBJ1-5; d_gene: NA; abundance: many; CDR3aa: CAWSVRRDYNQPQHF; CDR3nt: TGTGCCTGGAGTGTAAGACGGGACTACAATCAGCCCCAGCATTTT